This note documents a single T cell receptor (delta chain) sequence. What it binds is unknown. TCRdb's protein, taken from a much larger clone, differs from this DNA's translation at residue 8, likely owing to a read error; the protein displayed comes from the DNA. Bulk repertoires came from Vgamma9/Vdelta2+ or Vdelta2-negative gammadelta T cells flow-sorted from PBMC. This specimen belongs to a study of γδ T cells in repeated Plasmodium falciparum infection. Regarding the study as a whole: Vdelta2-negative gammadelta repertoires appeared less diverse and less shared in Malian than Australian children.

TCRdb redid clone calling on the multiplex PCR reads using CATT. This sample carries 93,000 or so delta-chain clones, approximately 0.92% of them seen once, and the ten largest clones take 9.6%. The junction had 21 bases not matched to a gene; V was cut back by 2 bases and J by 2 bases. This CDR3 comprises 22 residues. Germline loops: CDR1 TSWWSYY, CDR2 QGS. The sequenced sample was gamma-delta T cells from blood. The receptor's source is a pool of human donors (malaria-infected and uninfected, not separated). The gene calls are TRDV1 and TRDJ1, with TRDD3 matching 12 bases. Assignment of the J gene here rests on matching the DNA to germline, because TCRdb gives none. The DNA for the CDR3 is TGTGCTCTTGGGGAATCCTTCCCTTCCTCGCTACTGGGGGATACTGGGACCGATAAACTCATCTTT. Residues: CALGESFPSSLLGDTGTDKLIF.